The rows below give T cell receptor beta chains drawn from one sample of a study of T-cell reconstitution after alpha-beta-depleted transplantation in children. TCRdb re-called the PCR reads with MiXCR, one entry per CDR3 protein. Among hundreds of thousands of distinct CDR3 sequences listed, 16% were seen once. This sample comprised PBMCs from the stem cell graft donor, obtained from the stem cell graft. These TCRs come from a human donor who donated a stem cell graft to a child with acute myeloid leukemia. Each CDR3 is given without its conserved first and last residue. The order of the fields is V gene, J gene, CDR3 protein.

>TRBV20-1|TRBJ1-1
SATGTANTEAF
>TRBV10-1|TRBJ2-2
ASRGSNTGELF
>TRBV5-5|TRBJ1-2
ASSLEGWDGYT
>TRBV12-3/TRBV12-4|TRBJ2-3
ASIPGQGRPSTDTQY
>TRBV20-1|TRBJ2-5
SAGIARGMETQY
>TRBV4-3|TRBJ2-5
ASSQEPGAPYQETQY
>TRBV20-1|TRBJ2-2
SAWTEMNTGELF
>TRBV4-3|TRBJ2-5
ASSQAPYQETQY
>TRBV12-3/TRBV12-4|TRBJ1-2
ASSLVQGDYGYT
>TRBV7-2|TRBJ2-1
ASSHGGDEQF
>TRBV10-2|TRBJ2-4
ASSDGGAKNIQY
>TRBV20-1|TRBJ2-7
SARDRGGYEQY
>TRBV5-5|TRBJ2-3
ASTSPASTDTQY
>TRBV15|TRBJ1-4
ATSHRSPNEKLF
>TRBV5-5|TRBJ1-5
ASSHGEGNNQPQH
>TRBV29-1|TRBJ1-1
SVKGRGSDTEAF
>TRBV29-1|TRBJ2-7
SVQGLSYEQY
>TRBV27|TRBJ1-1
ASSLIRAGVNTEAF
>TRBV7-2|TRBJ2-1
ASSLGTRDLYNEQF
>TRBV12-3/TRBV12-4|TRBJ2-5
ASSLAGAATQY
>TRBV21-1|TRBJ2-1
ASSARTDPPHNNEQF
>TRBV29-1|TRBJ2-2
SVVSRTGDGGELF
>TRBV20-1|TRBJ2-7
SASGIQGDEQY
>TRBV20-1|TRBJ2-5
SARSREAQETQY
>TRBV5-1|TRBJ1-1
ASTQGRTNTEAF
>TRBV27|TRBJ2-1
ASTLRAGPYNEQF
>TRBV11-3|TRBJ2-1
ASSSLVNEQF
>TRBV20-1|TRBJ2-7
SAIRAGTYEQY
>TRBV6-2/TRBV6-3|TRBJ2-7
ASRRTGQNYEQY
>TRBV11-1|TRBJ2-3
ASSFGTGGWRSTDTQY
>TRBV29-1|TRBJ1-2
SAYGTLDDGYT
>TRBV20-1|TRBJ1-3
SANPKGSLLSTIY
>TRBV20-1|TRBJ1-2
SARAPTGNYYGYT
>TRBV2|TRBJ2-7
ASKRQGYEQY
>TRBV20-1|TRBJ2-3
SARTLAGSDTQY